These 11 T cell receptor beta chains were sequenced from one sample in a study of CD8 T cells in ankylosing spondylitis. TCRdb reanalysed the 5' RACE reads using MiXCR and keeps one entry per CDR3 protein. The top ten hold 9.5% to 15% of the sample, which has about 140,000 distinct CDR3 sequences, 5.5% to 7.5% seen once. The sample was blood, either unsorted or a sorted T cell fraction (not recorded which). Source of these receptors: a female donor with ankylosing spondylitis or in good health (not recorded which).

This clonotype was recorded at least ten times. The chain combines TRBV3-1 with TRBJ1-1; D perhaps matches TRBD1 (5 bases). Trimming stripped 2 bases from V and 4 bases from J, with 11 bases between. The V gene's germline CDR1 is LGHDT and CDR2 YNNKEL (reference sequence). This CDR3 has 14 amino acids. CDR3 in amino acids: CASSQSAGSTEAFF. As DNA, the CDR3 is TGTGCCAGCAGCCAAAGTGCAGGGTCCACTGAAGCTTTCTTT. Full variable domain (rest looked up from reference TRBV3-1 and TRBJ1-1): DTAVSQTPKYLVTQMGNDKSIKCEQNLGHDTMYWYKQDSKKFLKIMFSYNNKELIINETVPNRFSPKSPDKAHLNLHINSLELGDSAVYFCASSQSAGSTEAFFGQGTRLTVV.

At least ten counts were recorded for this clonotype. This chain joins TRBV27 and TRBJ2-7; 10 bases are a match to TRBD1. Germline CDR1 reads MNHEY; CDR2 reads SMNVEV (reference sequence). The V and J ends lost 6 bases and 6 bases, in that order; junction bases with no gene match: 8. The CDR3 sequence is 14 residues long. This CDR3 is CASSQGQGLGEQYF. The CDR3, as DNA: TGTGCCAGCAGCCAGGGACAGGGGCTCGGCGAGCAGTACTTC.

This clonotype was observed at least ten times. The rearrangement links TRBV12-3 or TRBV12-4 to TRBJ2-5; 10 nucleotides agree with TRBD1. V lost 4 bases, J lost 2 bases, and 7 bases stayed unmatched. This CDR3 is built from 16 residues. CDR3 sequence (DNA): TGTGCCAGCAGTTCCGGGACAGGGGTAATACAAGAGACCCAGTACTTC. This encodes CASSSGTGVIQETQYF.

Ten or more counts support this clonotype. This sequence joins TRBV5-1 and TRBJ2-7, with 9 nucleotides matching TRBD1. The CDR3 loop spans 13 amino acids. Germline V CDR1 and CDR2: SGHRS, YFSETQ. The V and J ends lost 4 bases and 5 bases, in that order; junction bases with no gene match: 4. CDR3 sequence: CASSPGTGNEQYF. The CDR3 bases are TGCGCCAGCAGCCCGGGGACAGGGAACGAGCAGTACTTC.

This clonotype has ten or more counts. J is TRBJ1-2 and V is TRBV6-1; no clear D gene. CDR1 is MNHNS, CDR2 SASEGT, per germline. V was trimmed by 8 bases and J by 4 bases, leaving 23 bases between them. The CDR3 runs 16 residues. The CDR3 here is CASQLNAAGSSYGYTF. The CDR3, as DNA: TGTGCCAGCCAATTAAATGCTGCAGGCTCTAGCTATGGCTACACCTTC.

In this sample, this clonotype turned up many times. The rearrangement links TRBV12-3 or TRBV12-4 to TRBJ2-4; D might be TRBD2 (5 bases). The CDR3 length is 14 residues. Trimming shortened V by 6 bases and J by 1 base, and 10 bases separated the two germline ends. CDR3 in DNA: TGTGCCAGCAGCAGCGGACGGGCCAAAAACATTCAGTACTTC. As protein: CASSSGRAKNIQYF.

The CDR3 DNA follows: TGTGCCAGCAGCCACTACAGGGGGCAGGCAGATACGCAGTATTTT. This encodes CASSHYRGQADTQYF. The V gene is TRBV11-2, the J gene TRBJ2-3; 9 bases fit TRBD1. The germline V gene encodes CDR1 SGHAT and CDR2 FQNNGV. The V segment lost 5 bases and the J segment 4 bases; nucleotides outside the gene matches: 7. This CDR3 region has 15 residues. Using reference TRBV11-2 and TRBJ2-3 for the parts outside the CDR3, the full variable domain is EAGVAQSPRYKIIEKRQSVAFWCNPISGHATLYWYQQILGQGPKLLIQFQNNGVVDDSQLPKDRFSAERLKGVDSTLKIQPAKLEDSAVYLCASSHYRGQADTQYFGPGTRLTVL.

This clonotype was seen ten or more times. The CDR3: CSARESEGVGKLFF. The CDR3 coding sequence is TGCAGTGCTAGAGAAAGTGAGGGGGTTGGTAAACTGTTTTTT. The chain carries TRBV20-1 and TRBJ1-4; perhaps TRBD1 as D (6 bases). Germline V CDR1 and CDR2: DFQATT, SNEGSKA (reference sequence). V was clipped by 0 bases and J by 11 bases, with 16 bases between them. The CDR3 extends over 14 amino acids.

This clonotype was seen many times. The V gene is TRBV27, the J gene TRBJ2-1, with 10 bases lining up with TRBD1. V lost 4 bases to trimming and J lost 8 bases; unmatched junction nucleotides: 8. Per the germline V gene, CDR1 is MNHEY and CDR2 is SMNVEV (reference sequence). The CDR3 totals 15 residues. The CDR3 loop is CASSSGQGSTYEQFF. The CDR3 DNA follows: TGTGCCAGCAGTTCGGGACAGGGGTCGACATATGAGCAGTTCTTC.

Ten or more counts support this clonotype. This rearrangement joins TRBV3-1 to TRBJ1-5; 7 bases match TRBD1. This CDR3 spans 14 amino acids. The ends lost 6 bases at V and 3 bases at J; junction bases unmatched: 5. Looked up from germline, CDR1 is LGHDT and CDR2 is YNNKEL (reference sequence). The CDR3 loop reads CASSLGQHNQPQHF. The DNA for the CDR3 is TGTGCCAGCAGTTTGGGACAGCACAATCAGCCCCAGCATTTT. Full variable domain (rest looked up from reference TRBV3-1 and TRBJ1-5): DTAVSQTPKYLVTQMGNDKSIKCEQNLGHDTMYWYKQDSKKFLKIMFSYNNKELIINETVPNRFSPKSPDKAHLNLHINSLELGDSAVYFCASSLGQHNQPQHFGDGTRLSIL.

This clonotype was recorded many times. The genes are TRBV5-1 and TRBJ2-3; D unclear. The length of the CDR3 is 12 residues. The germline gives CDR1 SGHRS, CDR2 YFSETQ. V dropped 2 bases and J dropped 3 bases, with 4 bases sitting between them. CDR3 DNA sequence: TGCGCCAGCAGCTTACTTACAGATACGCAGTATTTT. It translates to CASSLLTDTQYF.